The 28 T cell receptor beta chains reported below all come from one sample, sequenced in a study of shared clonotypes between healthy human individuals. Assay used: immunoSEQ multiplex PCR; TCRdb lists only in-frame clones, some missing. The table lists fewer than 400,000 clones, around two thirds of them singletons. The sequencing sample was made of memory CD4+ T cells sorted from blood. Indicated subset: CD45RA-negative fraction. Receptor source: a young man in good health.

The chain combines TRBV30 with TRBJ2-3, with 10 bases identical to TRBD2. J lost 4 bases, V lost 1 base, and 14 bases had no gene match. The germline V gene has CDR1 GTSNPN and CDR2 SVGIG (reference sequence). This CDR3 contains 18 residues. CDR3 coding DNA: TGTGCCTGGAGTGCTTGGGGAAGCGGGAGGGCTGCGGCAGATACGCAGTATTTT. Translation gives CAWSAWGSGRAAADTQYF. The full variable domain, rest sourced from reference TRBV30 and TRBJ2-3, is SQTIHQWPATLVQPVGSPLSLECTVEGTSNPNLYWYRQAAGRGLQLLFYSVGIGQISSEVPQNLSASRPQDRQFILSSKKLLLSDSGFYLCAWSAWGSGRAAADTQYFGPGTRLTVL.

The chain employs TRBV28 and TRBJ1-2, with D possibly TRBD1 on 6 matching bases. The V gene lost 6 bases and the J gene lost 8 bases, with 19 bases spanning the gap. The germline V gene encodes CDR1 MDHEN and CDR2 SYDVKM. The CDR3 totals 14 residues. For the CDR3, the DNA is TGTGCCAGCAGATCCGACCTCACAGGGAGAGGCTACACCTTC. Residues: CASRSDLTGRGYTF.

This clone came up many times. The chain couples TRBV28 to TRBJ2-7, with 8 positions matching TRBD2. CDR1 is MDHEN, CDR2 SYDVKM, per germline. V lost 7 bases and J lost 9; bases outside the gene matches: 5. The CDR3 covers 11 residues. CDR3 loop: CASTSGGMQYF. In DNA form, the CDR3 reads TGTGCCAGCACCTCGGGAGGGATGCAGTACTTC.

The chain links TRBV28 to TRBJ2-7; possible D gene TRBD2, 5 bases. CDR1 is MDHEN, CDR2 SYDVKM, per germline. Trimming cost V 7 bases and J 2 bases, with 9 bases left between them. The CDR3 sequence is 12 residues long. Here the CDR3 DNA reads TGTGCCAGCACGAGCGGCCCCTACGAGCAGTACTTC. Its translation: CASTSGPYEQYF.

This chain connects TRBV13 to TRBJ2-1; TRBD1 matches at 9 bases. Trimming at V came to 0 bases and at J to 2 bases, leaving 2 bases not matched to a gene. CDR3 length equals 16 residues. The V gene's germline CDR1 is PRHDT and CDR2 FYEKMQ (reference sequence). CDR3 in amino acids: CASSLGQGAPYNEQFF. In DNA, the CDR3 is TGTGCCAGCAGCTTAGGACAGGGGGCTCCCTACAATGAGCAGTTCTTC.

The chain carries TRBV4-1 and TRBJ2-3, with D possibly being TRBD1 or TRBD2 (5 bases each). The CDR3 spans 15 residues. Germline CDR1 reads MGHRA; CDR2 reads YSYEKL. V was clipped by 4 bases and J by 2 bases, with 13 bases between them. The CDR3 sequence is CASSLRRGHTDTQYF. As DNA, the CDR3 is TGCGCCAGCAGCCTCCGACGGGGCCACACAGATACGCAGTATTTT.

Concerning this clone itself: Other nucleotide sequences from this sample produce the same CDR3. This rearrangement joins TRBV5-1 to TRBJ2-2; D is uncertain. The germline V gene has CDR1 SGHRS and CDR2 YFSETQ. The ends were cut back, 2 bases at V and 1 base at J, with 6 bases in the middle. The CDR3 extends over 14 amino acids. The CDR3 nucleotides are TGCGCCAGCAGCTTAACAGTGAACACCGGGGAGCTGTTTTTT. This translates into CASSLTVNTGELFF.

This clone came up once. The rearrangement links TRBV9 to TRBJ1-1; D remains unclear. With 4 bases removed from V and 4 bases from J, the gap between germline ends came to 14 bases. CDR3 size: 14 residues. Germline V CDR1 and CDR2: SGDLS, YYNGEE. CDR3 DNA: TGTGCCAGCAGCCTAAGGACCCTGGGCACTGAAGCTTTCTTT. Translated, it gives CASSLRTLGTEAFF.

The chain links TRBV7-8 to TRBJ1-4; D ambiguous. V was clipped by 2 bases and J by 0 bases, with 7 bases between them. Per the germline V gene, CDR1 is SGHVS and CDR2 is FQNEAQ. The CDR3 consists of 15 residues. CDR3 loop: CASSLMAATNEKLFF. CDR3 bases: TGTGCCAGCAGCTTAATGGCTGCAACTAATGAAAAACTGTTTTTT.

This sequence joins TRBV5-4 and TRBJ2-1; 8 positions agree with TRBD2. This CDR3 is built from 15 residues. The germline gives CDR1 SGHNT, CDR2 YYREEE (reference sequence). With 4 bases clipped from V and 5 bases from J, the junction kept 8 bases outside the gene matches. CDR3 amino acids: CASSPGTSSDNEQFF. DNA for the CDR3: TGTGCCAGCAGCCCTGGGACTAGTAGTGACAATGAGCAGTTCTTC.

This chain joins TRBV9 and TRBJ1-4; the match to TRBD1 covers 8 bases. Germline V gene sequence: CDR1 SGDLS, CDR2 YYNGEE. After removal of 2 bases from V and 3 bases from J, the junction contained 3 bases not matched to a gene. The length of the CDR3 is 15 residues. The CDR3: CASSVTGVANEKLFF. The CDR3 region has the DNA TGTGCCAGCAGCGTGACAGGGGTGGCTAATGAAAAACTGTTTTTT.

CDR3 sequence reads: CASSLVLPTDTQYF. CDR3 bases: TGCGCCAGCAGCTTGGTTCTCCCCACAGATACGCAGTATTTT. This chain connects TRBV5-1 to TRBJ2-3; D unclear. Germline V gene lookup returns CDR1 SGHRS and CDR2 YFSETQ. V was pared by 0 bases and J by 2 bases, with 7 bases between. The CDR3 covers 14 residues.

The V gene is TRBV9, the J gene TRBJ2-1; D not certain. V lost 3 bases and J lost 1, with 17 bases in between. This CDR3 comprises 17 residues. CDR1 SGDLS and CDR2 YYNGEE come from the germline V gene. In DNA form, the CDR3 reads TGTGCCAGCAGCGGCACTAATCCCCCAAAATCCTACAATGAGCAGTTCTTC. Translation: CASSGTNPPKSYNEQFF.

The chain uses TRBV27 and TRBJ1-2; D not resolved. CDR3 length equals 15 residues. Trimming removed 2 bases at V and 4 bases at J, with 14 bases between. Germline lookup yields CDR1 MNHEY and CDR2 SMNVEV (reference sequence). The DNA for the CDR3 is TGTGCCAGCAGTTTAAGTAAGGCGGTGGGCTATGGCTACACCTTC. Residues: CASSLSKAVGYGYTF.

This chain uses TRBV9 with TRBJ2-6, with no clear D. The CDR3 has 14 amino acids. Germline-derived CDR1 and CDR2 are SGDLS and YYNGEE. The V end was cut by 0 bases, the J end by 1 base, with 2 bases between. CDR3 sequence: CASSVESGANVLTF. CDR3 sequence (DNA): TGTGCCAGCAGCGTAGAGTCTGGGGCCAACGTCCTGACTTTC.

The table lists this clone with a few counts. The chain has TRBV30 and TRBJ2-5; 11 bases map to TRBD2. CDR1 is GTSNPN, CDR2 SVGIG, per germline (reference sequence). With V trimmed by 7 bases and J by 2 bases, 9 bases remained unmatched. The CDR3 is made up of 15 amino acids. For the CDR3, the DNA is TGTGCCTTAGACGGGACTAGCGGCCAACAAGAGACCCAGTACTTC. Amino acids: CALDGTSGQQETQYF.

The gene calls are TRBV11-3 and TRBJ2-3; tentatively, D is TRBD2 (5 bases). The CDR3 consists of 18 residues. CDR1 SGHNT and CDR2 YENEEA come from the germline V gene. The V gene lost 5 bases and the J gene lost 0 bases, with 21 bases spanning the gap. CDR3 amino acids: CASSPPRALGVSTDTQYF. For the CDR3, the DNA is TGTGCCAGCAGCCCACCAAGGGCCCTGGGAGTTAGCACAGATACGCAGTATTTT.

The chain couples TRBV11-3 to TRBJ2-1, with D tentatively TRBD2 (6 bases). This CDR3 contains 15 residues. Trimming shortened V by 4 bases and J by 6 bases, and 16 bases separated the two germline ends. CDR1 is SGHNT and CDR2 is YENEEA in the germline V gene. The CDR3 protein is CASSSTGGAVNEQFF. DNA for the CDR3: TGTGCCAGCAGCTCGACCGGGGGTGCCGTCAATGAGCAGTTCTTC.

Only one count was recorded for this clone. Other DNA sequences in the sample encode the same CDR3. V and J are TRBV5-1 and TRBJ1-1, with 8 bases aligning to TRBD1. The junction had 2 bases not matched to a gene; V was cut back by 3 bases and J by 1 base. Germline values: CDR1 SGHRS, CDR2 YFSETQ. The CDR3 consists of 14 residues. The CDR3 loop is CASSSGTGNTEAFF. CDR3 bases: TGCGCCAGCAGCTCCGGGACAGGGAACACTGAAGCTTTCTTT.

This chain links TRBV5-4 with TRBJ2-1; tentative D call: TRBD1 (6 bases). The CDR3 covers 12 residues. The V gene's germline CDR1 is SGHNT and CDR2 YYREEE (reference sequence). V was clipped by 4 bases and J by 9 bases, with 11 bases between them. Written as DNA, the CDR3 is TGTGCCAGCAGCCGGACAGAGGGTGAGCAGTTCTTC. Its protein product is CASSRTEGEQFF. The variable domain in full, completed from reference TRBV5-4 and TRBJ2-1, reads ETGVTQSPTHLIKTRGQQVTLRCSSQSGHNTVSWYQQALGQGPQFIFQYYREEENGRGNFPPRFSGLQFPNYSSELNVNALELDDSALYLCASSRTEGEQFFGPGTRLTVL.

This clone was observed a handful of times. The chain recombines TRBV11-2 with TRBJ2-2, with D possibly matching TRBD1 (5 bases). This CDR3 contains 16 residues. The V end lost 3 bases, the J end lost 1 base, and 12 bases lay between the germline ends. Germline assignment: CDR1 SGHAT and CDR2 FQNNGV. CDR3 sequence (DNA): TGTGCCAGCAGCTTTAGACCAGGGATGAACACCGGGGAGCTGTTTTTT. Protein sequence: CASSFRPGMNTGELFF.

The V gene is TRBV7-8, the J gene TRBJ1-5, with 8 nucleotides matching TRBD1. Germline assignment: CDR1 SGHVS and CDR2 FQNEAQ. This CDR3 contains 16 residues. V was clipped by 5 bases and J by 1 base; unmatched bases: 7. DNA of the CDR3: TGTGCCAGCAGCACCGCCGGACAGGGCAGCAATCAGCCCCAGCATTTT. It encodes CASSTAGQGSNQPQHF.

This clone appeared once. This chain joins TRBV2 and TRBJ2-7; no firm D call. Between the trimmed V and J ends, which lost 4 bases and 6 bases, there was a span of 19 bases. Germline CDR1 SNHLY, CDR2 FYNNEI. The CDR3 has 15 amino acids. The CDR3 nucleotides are TGTGCCAGCAGTGTTAGGGCACCCGACCCGTTCGAGCAGTACTTC. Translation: CASSVRAPDPFEQYF.

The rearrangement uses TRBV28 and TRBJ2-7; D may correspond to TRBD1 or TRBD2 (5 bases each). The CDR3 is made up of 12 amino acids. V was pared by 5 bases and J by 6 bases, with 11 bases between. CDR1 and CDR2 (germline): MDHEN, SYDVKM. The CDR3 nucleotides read TGTGCCAGCAGTGGGACGCCTAGCGAGCAGTACTTC. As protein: CASSGTPSEQYF.

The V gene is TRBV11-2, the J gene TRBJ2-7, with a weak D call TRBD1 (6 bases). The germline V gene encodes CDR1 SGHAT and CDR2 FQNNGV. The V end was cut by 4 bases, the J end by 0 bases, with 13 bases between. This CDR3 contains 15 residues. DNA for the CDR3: TGTGCCAGCAGCTCTACTAGGGGGAGCTCCTACGAGCAGTACTTC. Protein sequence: CASSSTRGSSYEQYF.

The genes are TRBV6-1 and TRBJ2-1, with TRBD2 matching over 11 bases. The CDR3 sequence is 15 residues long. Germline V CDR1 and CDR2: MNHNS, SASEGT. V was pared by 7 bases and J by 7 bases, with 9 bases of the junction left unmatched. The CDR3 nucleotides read TGTGCCAGCATCGGCCTAGCGGGAGGTTTAAATGAGCAGTTCTTC. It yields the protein CASIGLAGGLNEQFF.

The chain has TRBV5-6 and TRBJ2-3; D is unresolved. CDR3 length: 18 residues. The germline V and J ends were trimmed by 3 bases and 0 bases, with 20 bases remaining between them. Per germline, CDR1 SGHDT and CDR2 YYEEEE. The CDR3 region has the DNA TGTGCCAGCAGCTCTGAGCGCCCTGGCGTTTTTAGCACAGATACGCAGTATTTT. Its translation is CASSSERPGVFSTDTQYF.

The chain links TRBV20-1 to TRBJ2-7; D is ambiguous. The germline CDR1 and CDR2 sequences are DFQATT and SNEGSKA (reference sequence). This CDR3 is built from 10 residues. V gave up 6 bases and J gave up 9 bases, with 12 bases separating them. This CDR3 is CSAGSTGQYF. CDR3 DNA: TGCAGTGCGGGCAGTACCGGGCAGTACTTC.